This T cell receptor (beta chain) originates from a study of T cells in Graves' hyperthyroidism and ophthalmopathy. Fresh peripheral blood, under 11 ml, yielded the PBMCs. General study points: Ophthalmopathy could be told apart from stable hyperthyroidism with a 13 V-J model. Blood also held most thyroid clonotypes expanded beyond 0.001.

CDR1 is LNHDA, CDR2 SQIVND, per germline (reference sequence). Trimming cost V 3 bases and J 6 bases; bases outside gene matches: 6. The CDR3 has 15 amino acids. Researchers took RNA transcripts and amplified the TCR beta CDR3 regions from them. The TCR CDR3 was amplified in a first-round RT-PCR using the HTBI primer set. TCRdb recomputed calls from the multiplex PCR reads with MiXCR, one row per CDR3 protein. The data show more than 450,000 distinct CDR3 sequences, about 20% seen once. On this clonotype itself: Its specificity is not known.

V gene TRBV19 combines with J gene TRBJ2-1; 9 bases are a match to TRBD2. The sample was blood. The clonotype originates from a man aged 40-49 years with Graves' ophthalmopathy. The CDR3 protein is CASSMRLAGINEQFF. For the CDR3, the DNA is TGTGCCAGTAGTATGAGGCTAGCGGGGATCAATGAGCAGTTCTTC. Full variable domain (missing parts from reference TRBV19 and TRBJ2-1): DGGITQSPKYLFRKEGQNVTLSCEQNLNHDAMYWYRQDPGQGLRLIYYSQIVNDFQKGDIAEGYSVSREKKESFPLTVTSAQKNPTAFYLCASSMRLAGINEQFFGPGTRLTVL.